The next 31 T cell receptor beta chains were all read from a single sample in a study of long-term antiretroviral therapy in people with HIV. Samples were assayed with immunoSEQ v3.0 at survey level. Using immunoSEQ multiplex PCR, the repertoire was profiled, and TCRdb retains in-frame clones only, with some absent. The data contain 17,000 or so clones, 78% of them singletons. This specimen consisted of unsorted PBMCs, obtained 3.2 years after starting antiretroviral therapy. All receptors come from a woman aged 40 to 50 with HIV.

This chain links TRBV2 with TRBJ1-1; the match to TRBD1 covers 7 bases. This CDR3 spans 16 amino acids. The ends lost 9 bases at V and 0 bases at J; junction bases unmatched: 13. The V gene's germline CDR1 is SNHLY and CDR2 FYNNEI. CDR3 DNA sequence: TGTGCCAGTTTCCGGGACAGCGCCGTCATGAACACTGAAGCTTTCTTT. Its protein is CASFRDSAVMNTEAFF. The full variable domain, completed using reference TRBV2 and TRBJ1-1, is EPEVTQTPSHQVTQMGQEVILRCVPISNHLYFYWYRQILGQKVEFLVSFYNNEISEKSEIFDDQFSVERPDGSNFTLKIRSTKLEDSAMYFCASFRDSAVMNTEAFFGQGTRLTVV.

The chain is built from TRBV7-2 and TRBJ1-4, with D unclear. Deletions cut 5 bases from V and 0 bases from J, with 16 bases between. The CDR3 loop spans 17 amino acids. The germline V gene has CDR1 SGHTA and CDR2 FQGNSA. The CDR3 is CASSTPSGSATNEKLFF. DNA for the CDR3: TGTGCCAGCAGCACACCCTCGGGGTCGGCAACTAATGAAAAACTGTTTTTT.

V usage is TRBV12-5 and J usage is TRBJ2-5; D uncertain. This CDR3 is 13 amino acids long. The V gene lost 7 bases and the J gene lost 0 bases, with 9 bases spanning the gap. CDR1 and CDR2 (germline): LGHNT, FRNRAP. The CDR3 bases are TGTGCTAGTGCCGGCGGCAACCAAGAGACCCAGTACTTC. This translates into CASAGGNQETQYF.

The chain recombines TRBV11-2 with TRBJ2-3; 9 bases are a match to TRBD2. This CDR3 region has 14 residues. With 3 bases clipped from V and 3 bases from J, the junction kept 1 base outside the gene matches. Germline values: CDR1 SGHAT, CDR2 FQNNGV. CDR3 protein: CASSLAGGTDTQYF. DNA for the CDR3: TGTGCCAGCAGCTTGGCGGGGGGGACAGATACGCAGTATTTT. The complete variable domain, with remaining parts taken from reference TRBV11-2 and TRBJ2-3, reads EAGVAQSPRYKIIEKRQSVAFWCNPISGHATLYWYQQILGQGPKLLIQFQNNGVVDDSQLPKDRFSAERLKGVDSTLKIQPAKLEDSAVYLCASSLAGGTDTQYFGPGTRLTVL.

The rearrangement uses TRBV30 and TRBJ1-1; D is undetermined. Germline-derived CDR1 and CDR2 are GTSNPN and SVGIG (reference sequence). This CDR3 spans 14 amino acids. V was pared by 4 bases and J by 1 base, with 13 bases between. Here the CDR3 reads CAWKLLEGNTEAFF. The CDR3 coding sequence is TGTGCCTGGAAACTACTGGAGGGGAACACTGAAGCTTTCTTT.

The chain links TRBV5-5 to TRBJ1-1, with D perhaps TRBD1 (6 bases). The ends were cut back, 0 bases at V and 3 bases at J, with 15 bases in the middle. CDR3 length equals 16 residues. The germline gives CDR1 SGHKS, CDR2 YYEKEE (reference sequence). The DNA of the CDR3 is TGTGCCAGCAGCTTGGCCCTAACAGGGCCGCACACTGAAGCTTTCTTT. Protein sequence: CASSLALTGPHTEAFF.

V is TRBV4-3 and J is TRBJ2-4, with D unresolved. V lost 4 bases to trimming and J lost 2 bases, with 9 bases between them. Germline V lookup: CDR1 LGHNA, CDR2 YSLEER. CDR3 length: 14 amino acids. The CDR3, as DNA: TGCGCCAGCAGCCTCCGGGCCTCCAAAAACATTCAGTACTTC. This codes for CASSLRASKNIQYF.

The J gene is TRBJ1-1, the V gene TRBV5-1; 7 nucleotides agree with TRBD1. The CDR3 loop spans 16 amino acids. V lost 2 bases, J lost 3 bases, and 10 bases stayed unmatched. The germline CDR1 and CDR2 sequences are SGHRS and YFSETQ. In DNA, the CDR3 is TGCGCCAGCAGCTTAGGGACGGCAACAGGGGACACTGAAGCTTTCTTT. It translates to CASSLGTATGDTEAFF.

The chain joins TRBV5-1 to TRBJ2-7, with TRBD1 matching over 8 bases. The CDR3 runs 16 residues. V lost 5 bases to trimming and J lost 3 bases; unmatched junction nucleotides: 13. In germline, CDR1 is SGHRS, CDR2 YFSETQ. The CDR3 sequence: CASSLTPGQEYYEQYF. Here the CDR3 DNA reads TGCGCCAGCAGTTTGACTCCGGGACAGGAGTACTACGAGCAGTACTTC.

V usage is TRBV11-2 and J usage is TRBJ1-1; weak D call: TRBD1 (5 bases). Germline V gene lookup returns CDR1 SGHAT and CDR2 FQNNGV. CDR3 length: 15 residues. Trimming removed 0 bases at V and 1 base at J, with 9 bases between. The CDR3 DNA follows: TGTGCCAGCAGCTTAGAACCGGGGCCGAACACTGAAGCTTTCTTT. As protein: CASSLEPGPNTEAFF.

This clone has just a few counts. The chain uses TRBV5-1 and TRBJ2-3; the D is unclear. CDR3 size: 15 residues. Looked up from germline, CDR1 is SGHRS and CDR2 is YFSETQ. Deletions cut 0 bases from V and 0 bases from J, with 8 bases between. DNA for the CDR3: TGCGCCAGCAGCTTGGATGTGTCTAGCACAGATACGCAGTATTTT. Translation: CASSLDVSSTDTQYF.

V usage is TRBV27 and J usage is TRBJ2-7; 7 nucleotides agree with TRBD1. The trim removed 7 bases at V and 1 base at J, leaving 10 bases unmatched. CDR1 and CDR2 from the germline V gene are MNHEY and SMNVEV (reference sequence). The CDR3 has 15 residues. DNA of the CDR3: TGTGCCAGCACCCTTCGACGGGACAGTTCCTACGAGCAGTACTTC. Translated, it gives CASTLRRDSSYEQYF.

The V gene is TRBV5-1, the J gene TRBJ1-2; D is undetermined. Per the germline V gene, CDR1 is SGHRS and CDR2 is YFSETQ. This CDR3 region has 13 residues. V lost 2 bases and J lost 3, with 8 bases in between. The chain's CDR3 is CASSFASDYGYTF. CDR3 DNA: TGCGCCAGCAGCTTCGCGTCAGACTATGGCTACACCTTC.

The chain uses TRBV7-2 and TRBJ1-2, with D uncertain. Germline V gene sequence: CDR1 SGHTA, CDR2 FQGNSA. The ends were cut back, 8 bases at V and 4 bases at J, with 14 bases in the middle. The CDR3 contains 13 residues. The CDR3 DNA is TGTGCCAGCTCACGGGAGGGTTCCTATGGCTACACCTTC. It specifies CASSREGSYGYTF.

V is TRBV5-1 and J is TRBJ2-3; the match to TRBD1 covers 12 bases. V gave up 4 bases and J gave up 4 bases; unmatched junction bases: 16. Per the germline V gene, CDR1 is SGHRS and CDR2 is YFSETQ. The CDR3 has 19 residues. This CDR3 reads CASSLGFLVGTGGPDTQYF. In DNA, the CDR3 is TGCGCCAGCAGCCTTGGGTTTTTAGTCGGGACAGGGGGCCCAGATACGCAGTATTTT.

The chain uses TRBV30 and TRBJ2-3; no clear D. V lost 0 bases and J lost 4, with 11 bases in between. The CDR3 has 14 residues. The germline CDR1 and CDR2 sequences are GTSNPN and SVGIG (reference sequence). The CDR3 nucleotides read TGTGCCTGGAGTGTACGGTCGGTGGCAGATACGCAGTATTTT. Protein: CAWSVRSVADTQYF.

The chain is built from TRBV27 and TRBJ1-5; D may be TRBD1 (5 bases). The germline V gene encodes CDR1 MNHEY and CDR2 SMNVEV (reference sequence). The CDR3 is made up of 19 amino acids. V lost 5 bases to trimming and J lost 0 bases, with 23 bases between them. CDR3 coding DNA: TGTGCCAGCAGTCCCCGATGGGGCGACGCCTTCTATAGCAATCAGCCCCAGCATTTT. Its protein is CASSPRWGDAFYSNQPQHF.

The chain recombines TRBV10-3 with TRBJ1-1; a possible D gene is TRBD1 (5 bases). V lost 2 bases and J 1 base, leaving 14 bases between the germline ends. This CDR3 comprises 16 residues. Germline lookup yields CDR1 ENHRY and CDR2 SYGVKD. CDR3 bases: TGTGCCATCAGTGAGCCGGAGGGGATTGGGAACACTGAAGCTTTCTTT. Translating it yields CAISEPEGIGNTEAFF.

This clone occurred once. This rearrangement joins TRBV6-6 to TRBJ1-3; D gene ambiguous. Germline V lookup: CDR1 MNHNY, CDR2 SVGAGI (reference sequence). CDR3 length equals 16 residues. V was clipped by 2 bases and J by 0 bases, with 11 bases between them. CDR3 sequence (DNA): TGTGCCAGCAGTTACCCAACCGGGGTCTCTGGAAACACCATATATTTT. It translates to CASSYPTGVSGNTIYF.

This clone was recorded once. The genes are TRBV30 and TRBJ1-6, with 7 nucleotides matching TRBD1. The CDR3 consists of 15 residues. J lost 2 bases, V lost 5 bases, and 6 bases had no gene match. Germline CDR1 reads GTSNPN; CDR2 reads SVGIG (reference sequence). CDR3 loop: CAWCRQGTYNSPLHF. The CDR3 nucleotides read TGTGCCTGGTGCCGACAGGGAACCTATAATTCACCCCTCCACTTT.

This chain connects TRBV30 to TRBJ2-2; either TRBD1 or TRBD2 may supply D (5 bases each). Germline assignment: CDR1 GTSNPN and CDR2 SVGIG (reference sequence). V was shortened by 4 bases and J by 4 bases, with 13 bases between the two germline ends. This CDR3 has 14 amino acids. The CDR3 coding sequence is TGTGCCTGGAAGAGGGGCACGACCACCGGGGAGCTGTTTTTT. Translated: CAWKRGTTTGELFF.

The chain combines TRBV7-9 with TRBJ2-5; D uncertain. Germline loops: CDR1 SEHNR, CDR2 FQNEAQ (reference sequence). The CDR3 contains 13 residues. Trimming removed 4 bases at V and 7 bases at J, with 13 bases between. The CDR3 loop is CASSSASVGTQYF. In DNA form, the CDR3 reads TGTGCCAGCAGCTCCGCTTCAGTGGGGACCCAGTACTTC. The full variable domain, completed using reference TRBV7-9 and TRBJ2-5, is DTGVSQNPRHKITKRGQNVTFRCDPISEHNRLYWYRQTLGQGPEFLTYFQNEAQLEKSRLLSDRFSAERPKGSFSTLEIQRTEQGDSAMYLCASSSASVGTQYFGPGTRLLVL.

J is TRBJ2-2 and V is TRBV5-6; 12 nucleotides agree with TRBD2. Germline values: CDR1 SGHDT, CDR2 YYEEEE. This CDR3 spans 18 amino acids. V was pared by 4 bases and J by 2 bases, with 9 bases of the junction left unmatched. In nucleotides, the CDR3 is TGTGCCAGCAGCACCGGACTGACTAGCGGGGGCAACACCGGGGAGCTGTTTTTT. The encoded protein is CASSTGLTSGGNTGELFF.

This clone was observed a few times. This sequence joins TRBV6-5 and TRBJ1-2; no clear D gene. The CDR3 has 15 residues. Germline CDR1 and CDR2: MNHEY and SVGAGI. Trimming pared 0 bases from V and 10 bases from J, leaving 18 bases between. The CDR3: CASSYSIVKGIDYTF. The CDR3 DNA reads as TGTGCCAGCAGTTACTCGATAGTGAAGGGTATCGACTACACCTTC.

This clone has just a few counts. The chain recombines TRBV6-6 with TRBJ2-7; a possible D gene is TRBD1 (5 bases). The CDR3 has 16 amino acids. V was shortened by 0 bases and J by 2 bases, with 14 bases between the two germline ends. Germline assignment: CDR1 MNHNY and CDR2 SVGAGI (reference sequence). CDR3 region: CASSYSPGFATYEQYF. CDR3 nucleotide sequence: TGTGCCAGCAGTTACTCCCCAGGGTTCGCCACCTACGAGCAGTACTTC.

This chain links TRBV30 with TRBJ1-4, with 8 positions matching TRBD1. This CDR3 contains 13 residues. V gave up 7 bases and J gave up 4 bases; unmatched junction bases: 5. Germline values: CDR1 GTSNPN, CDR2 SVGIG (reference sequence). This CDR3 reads CASNRGGNEKLFF. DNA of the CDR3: TGTGCCTCAAACAGGGGGGGTAATGAAAAACTGTTTTTT.

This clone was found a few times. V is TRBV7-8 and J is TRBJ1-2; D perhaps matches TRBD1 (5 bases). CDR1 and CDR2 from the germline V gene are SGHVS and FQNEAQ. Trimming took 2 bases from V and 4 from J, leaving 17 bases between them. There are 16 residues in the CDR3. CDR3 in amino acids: CASSLFPRGASYGYTF. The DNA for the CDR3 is TGTGCCAGCAGCTTATTCCCACGTGGGGCCTCCTATGGCTACACCTTC.

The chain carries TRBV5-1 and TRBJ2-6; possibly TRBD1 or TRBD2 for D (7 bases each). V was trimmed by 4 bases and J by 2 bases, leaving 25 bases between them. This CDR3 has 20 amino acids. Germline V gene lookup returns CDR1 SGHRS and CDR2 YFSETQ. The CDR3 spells CASSPSGGQFLTAGANVLTF. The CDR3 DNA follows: TGCGCCAGCAGCCCATCGGGGGGACAGTTCTTAACGGCTGGGGCCAACGTCCTGACTTTC.

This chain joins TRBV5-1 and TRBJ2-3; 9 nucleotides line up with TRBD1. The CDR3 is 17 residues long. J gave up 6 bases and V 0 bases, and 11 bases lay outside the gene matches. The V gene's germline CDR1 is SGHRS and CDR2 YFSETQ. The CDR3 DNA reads TGCGCCAGCAGCTTGGCCAGTTCGGGACAGGGTTTGGATACGCAGTATTTT. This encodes CASSLASSGQGLDTQYF.

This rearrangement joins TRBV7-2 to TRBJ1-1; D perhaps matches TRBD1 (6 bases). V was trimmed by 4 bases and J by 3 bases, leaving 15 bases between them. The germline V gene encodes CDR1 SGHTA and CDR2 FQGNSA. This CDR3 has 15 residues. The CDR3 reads CASSWDGGSDTEAFF. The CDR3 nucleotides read TGTGCCAGCAGCTGGGACGGGGGCAGTGACACTGAAGCTTTCTTT.

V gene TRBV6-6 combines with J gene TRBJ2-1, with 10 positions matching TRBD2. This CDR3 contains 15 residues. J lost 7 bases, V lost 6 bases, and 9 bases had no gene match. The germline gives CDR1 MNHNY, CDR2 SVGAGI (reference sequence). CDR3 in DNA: TGTGCCAGCAGCCCTACAGCGGGGGGGAGAAATGAGCAGTTCTTC. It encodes CASSPTAGGRNEQFF.